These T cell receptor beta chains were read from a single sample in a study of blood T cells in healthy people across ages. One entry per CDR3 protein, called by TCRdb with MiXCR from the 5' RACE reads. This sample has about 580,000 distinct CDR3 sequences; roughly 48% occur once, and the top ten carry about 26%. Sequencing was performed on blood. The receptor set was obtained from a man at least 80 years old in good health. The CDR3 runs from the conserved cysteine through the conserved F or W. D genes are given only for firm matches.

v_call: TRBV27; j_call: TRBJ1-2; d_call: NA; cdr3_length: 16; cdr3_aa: CASSLVGGSANYGYTF
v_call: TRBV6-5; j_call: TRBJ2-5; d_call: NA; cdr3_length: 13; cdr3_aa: CASSYSTPETQYF
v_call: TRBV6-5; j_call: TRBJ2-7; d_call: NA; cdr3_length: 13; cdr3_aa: CANSYSDGYEQYF
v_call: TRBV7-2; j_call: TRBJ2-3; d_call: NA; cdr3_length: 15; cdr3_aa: CASRNRDWYTDTQYF
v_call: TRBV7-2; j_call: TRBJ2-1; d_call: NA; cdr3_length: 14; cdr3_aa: CASSLGTDHNEQFF
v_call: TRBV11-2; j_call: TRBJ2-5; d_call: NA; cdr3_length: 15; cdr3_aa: CASSLGTRRGNEQYF
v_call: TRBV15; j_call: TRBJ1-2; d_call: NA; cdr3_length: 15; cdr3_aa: CATSRDPQPNYGYTF
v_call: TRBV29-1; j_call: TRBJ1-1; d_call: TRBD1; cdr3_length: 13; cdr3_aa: CSSHRGQNTEAFF
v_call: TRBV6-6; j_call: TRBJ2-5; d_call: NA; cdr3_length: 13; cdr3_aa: CTSRDSKVGEQYF
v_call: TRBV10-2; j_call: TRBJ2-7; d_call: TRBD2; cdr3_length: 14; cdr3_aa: CASSELAGVSEQYF
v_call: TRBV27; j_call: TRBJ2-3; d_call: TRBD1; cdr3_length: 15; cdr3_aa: CASSRPGGGTDTQYF
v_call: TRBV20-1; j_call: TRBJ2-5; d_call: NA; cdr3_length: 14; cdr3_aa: CSARDGTIQETQYF
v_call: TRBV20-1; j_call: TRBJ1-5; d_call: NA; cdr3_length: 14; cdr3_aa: CSARKGGSNQPQHF
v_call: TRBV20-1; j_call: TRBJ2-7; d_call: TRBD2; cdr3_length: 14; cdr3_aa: CSALRTSATYEQYF
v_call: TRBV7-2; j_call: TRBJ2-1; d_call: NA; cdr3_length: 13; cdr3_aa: CASSLGPRDEQFF
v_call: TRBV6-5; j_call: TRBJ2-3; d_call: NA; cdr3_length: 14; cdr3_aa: CASSYAVSTDTQYF